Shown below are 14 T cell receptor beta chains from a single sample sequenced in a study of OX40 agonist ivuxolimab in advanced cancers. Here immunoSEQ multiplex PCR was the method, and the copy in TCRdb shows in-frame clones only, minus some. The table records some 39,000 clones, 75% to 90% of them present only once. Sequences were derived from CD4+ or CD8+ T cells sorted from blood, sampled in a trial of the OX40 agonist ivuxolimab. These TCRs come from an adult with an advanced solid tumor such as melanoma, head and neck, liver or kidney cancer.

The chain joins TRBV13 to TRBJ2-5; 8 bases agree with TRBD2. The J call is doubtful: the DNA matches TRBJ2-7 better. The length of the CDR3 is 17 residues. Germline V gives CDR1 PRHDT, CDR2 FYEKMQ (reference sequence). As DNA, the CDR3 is TGTGCCAGCAGCTTAGGGCCCGGGACTAGAAATCAGTACGAGCAGTACTTC. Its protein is CASSLGPGTRNQYEQYF.

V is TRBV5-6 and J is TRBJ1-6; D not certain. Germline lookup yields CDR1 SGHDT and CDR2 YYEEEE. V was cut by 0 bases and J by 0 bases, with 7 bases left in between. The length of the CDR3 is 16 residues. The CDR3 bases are TGTGCCAGCAGCTTGGACAGTCACTCCTATAATTCACCCCTCCACTTT. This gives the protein CASSLDSHSYNSPLHF.

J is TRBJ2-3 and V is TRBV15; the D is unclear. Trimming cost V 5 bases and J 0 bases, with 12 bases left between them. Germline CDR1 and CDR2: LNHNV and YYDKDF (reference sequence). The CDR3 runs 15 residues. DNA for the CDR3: TGTGCCACCAGCGCGTCAAGGGCTAGCACAGATACGCAGTATTTT. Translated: CATSASRASTDTQYF.

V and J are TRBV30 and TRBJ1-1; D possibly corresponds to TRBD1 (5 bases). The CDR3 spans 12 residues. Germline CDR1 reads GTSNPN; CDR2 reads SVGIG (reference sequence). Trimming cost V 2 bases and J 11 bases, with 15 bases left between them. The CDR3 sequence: CAWSPDSRKAFF. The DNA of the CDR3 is TGTGCCTGGAGTCCCGACAGTCGTAAGGCTTTCTTT.

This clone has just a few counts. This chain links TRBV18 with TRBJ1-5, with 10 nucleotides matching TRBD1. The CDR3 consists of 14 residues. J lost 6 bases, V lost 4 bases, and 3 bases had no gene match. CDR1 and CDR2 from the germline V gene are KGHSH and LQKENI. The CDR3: CASSLRTGGQPQHF. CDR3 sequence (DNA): TGTGCCAGCTCACTTCGGACAGGGGGTCAGCCCCAGCATTTT.

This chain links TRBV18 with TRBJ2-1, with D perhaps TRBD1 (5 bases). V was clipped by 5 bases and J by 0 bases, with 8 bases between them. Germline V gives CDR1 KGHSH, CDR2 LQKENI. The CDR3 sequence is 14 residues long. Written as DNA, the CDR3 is TGTGCCAGCTCATCTACAGGCTCCTACAATGAGCAGTTCTTC. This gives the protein CASSSTGSYNEQFF.

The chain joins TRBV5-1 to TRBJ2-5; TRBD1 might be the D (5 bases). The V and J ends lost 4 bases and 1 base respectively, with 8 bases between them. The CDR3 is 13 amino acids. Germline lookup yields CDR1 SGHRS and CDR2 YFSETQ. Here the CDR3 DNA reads TGCGCCAGCAGCCGGACACGCCAAGAGACCCAGTACTTC. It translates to CASSRTRQETQYF.

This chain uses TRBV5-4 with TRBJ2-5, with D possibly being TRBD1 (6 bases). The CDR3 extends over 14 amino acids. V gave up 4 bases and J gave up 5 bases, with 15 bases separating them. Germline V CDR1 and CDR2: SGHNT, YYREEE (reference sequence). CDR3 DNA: TGTGCCAGCAGCCCCCAGGGGTCGGAGGAGACCCAGTACTTC. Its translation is CASSPQGSEETQYF. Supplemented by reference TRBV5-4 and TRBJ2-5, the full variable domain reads ETGVTQSPTHLIKTRGQQVTLRCSSQSGHNTVSWYQQALGQGPQFIFQYYREEENGRGNFPPRFSGLQFPNYSSELNVNALELDDSALYLCASSPQGSEETQYFGPGTRLLVL.

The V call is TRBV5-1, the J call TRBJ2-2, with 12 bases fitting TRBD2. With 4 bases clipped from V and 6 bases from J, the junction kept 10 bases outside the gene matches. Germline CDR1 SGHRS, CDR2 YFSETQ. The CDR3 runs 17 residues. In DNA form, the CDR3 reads TGCGCCAGCAGCCTATCTCTAGCGGGAGGGCTCTCCGGGGAGCTGTTTTTT. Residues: CASSLSLAGGLSGELFF.

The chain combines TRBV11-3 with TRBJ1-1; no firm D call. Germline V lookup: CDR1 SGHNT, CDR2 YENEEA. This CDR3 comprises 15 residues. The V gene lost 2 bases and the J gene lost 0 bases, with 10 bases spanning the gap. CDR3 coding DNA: TGTGCCAGCAGCTTATTCGGGGAGGTGAACACTGAAGCTTTCTTT. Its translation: CASSLFGEVNTEAFF.

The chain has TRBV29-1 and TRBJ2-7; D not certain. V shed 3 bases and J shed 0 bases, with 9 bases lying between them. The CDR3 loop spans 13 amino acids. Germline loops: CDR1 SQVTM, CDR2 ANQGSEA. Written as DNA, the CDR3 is TGCAGCGTTGAGTTGCTTAGCTCCTACGAGCAGTACTTC. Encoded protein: CSVELLSSYEQYF.

Here the CDR3 DNA reads TGTGCCAGCAGCTTTAGGGTTCAGACCTACGAGCAGTACTTC. This sequence encodes CASSFRVQTYEQYF. The rearrangement uses TRBV7-2 and TRBJ2-7; no clear D. CDR3 length equals 14 residues. Germline V gene sequence: CDR1 SGHTA, CDR2 FQGNSA. The V end was cut by 3 bases, the J end by 2 bases, with 11 bases between.

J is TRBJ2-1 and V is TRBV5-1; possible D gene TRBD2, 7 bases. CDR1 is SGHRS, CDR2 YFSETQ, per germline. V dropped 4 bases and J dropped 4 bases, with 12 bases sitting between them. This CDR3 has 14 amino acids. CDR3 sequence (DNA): TGCGCCAGCAGCATGGGAGGGGGTTACAATGAGCAGTTCTTC. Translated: CASSMGGGYNEQFF.

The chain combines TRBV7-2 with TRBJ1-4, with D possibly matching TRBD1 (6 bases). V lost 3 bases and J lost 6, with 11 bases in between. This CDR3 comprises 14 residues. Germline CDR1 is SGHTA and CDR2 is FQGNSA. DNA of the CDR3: TGTGCCAGCAGCTTTTCGGGGGCGGATGAAAAACTGTTTTTT. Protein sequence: CASSFSGADEKLFF.